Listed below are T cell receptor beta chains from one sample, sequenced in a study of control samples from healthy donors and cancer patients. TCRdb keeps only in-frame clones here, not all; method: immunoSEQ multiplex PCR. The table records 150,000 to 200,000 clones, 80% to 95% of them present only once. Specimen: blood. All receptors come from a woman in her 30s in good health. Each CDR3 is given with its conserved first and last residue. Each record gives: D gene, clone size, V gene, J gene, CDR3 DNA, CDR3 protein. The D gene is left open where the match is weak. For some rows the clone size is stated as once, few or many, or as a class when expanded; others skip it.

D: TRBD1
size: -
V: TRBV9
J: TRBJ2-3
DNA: TGTGCCAGCAGCTTCGGACAGGGGACAGATACGCAGTATTTT
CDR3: CASSFGQGTDTQYF

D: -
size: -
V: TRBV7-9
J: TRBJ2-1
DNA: TGTGCCAGCAGCTTAGTGATGGGAGTCTACAATGAGCAGTTCTTC
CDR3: CASSLVMGVYNEQFF

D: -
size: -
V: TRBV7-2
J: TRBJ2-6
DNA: TGTGCCAGCAGCTTAGCGGCCAGCTCTGGGGCCAACGTCCTGACTTTC
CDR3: CASSLAASSGANVLTF

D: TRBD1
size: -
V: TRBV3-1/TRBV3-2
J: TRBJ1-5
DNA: TGTGCCAGCAGCCAAGATCTCCAGACAGGGGGCACTCAGCCCCAGCATTTT
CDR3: CASSQDLQTGGTQPQHF

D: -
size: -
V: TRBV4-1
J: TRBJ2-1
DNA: TGCGCCAGCAGCCAAGAAGGGGCCACATCCTACAATGAGCAGTTCTTC
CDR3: CASSQEGATSYNEQFF

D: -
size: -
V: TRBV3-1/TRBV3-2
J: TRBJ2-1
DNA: TGTGCCAGCAGCCAAGACCGCTACAATGAGCAGTTCTTC
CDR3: CASSQDRYNEQFF

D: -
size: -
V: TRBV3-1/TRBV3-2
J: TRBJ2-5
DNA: TGTGCCAGCAGTCACAGGGAAGAGACCCAGTACTTC
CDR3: CASSHREETQYF

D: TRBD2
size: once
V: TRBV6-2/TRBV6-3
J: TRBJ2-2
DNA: TGTGCCAGCAGCCCTGGACTAGCGGGAGTTTTCGGGGAGCTGTTTTTT
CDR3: CASSPGLAGVFGELFF

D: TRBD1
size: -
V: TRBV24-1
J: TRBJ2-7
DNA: TGTGCCACCAGTGATCCCGGGACAGGAGTCGACGAGCAGTACTTC
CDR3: CATSDPGTGVDEQYF

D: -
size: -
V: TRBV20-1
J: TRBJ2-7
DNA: TGCAGTGCTAGTCAGGGCCTTTACGAGCAGTACTTC
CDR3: CSASQGLYEQYF

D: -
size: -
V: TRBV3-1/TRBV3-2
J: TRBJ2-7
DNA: TGTGCCAGCAGCCTAAGCGACAGCACTGAGCAGTACTTC
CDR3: CASSLSDSTEQYF

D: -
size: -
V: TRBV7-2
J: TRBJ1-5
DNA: TGTGCCAGCAGCATAGGGTTAGGGCCCCAGCATTTT
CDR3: CASSIGLGPQHF

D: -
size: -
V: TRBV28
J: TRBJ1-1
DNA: TGTGCCAGCAGTCTCCGATATTGGGCGCGGACTGAAGCTTTCTTT
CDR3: CASSLRYWARTEAFF

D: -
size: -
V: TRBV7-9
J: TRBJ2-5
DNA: TGTGCCAGCAGCTTGAACACAGGGAATCGAGAGACCCAGTACTTC
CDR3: CASSLNTGNRETQYF

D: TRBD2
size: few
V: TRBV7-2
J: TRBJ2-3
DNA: TGTGCCAGCAGCTTAGAGGTTAGCGGGAGGACAGATACGCAGTATTTT
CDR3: CASSLEVSGRTDTQYF

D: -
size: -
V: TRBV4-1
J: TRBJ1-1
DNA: TGCGCCAGCCGCCACCGGGTAGGGGAACCCCCTGAAGCTTTCTTT
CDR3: CASRHRVGEPPEAFF

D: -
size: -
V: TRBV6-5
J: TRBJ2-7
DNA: TGTGCCGGCGGGACATCAACCTTCTACGAGCAGTACTTC
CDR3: CAGGTSTFYEQYF

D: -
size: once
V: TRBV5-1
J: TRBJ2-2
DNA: TGCGCCAGCAGCCCGTTAGAGAACACCGGGGAGCTGTTTTTT
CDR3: CASSPLENTGELFF

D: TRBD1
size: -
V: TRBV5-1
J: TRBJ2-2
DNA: TGCGCCAGCAGCCCATGGGACAGAGGGAACACCGGGGAGCTGTTTTTT
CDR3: CASSPWDRGNTGELFF

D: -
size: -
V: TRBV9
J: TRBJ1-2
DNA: TGTGCCAGCAGAACCCCGGGGAGGGGCTATGGCTACACCTTC
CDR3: CASRTPGRGYGYTF

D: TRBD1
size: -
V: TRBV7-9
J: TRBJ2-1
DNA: TGTGCCAGCAGCTTAGGTCGGGGACAGGGGGCCGGTGAGCAGTTCTTC
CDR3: CASSLGRGQGAGEQFF

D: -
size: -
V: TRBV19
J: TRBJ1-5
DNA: TGTGCCAGTAGGTCTAATGGGGCGGGTCAGCCCCAGCATTTT
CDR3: CASRSNGAGQPQHF

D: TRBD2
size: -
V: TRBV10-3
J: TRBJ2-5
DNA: TGTGCCACCTCGCGGGGGACGCGGACCCAAGAGACCCAGTACTTC
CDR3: CATSRGTRTQETQYF

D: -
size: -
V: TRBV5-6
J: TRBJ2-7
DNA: TGTGCCAGCAGCTCGGTTCGTGGGGGCGAGCAGTACTTC
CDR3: CASSSVRGGEQYF

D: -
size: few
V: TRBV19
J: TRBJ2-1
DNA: TGTGCCAGTAGCCCGGACAGAATCTCCTACAATGAGCAGTTCTTC
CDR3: CASSPDRISYNEQFF

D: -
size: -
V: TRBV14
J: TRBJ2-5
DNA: TGTGCCAGCAGCTACTGGGGACAAGAGACCCAGTACTTC
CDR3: CASSYWGQETQYF

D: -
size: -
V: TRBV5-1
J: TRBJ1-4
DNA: TGCGCCAGCAGCCCGGACCGGACTGCGGGGGAAAAACTGTTTTTT
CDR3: CASSPDRTAGEKLFF

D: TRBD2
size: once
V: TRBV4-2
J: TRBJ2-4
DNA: TGTGCCAGCAGCCAAGAAGGACCGCTAGCGGGTGATGTCAAAAACATTCAGTACTTC
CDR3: CASSQEGPLAGDVKNIQYF

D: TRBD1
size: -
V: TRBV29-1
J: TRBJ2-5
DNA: TGCAGCGAGCAGGCCGGGACAGGGCGCGAGACCCAGTACTTC
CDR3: CSEQAGTGRETQYF

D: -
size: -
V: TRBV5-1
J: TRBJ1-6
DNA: TGCGCCAGCAGCTTGGCCGGGTTGGGTCGGTCCTATAATTCACCCCTCCACTTT
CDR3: CASSLAGLGRSYNSPLHF

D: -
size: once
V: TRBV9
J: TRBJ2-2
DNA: TGTGCCAGCAGCGTAGGCCACGTTAACACCGGGGAGCTGTTTTTT
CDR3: CASSVGHVNTGELFF

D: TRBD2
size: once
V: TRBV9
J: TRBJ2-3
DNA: TGTGCCAGCAGCGCAAACCCTCCCCTAGCGGGATCCACAGATACGCAGTATTTT
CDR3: CASSANPPLAGSTDTQYF

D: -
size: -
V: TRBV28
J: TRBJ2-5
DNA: TGTGCCAGCAGTTTAGGTCCCCTAGCAGCAGAGACCCAGTACTTC
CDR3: CASSLGPLAAETQYF

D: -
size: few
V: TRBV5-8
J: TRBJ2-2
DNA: TGTGCCAGCAGCTTGGTCAGGGTGAGCACCGGGGAGCTGTTTTTT
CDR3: CASSLVRVSTGELFF

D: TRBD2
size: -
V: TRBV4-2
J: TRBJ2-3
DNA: TGTGCCAGCAGCCCTAGCGGGGGCAGCACAGATACGCAGTATTTT
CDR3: CASSPSGGSTDTQYF

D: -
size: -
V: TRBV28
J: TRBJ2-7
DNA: TGTGCCAGCAGCCGCAGCGGAGATTACTACGAGCAGTACTTC
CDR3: CASSRSGDYYEQYF

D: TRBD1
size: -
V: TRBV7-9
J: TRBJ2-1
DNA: TGTGCCAGCAGCTTAAAGACAGGGGTCTATAAGTGGGATGAGCAGTTCTTC
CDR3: CASSLKTGVYKWDEQFF

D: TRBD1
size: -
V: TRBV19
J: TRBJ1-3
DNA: TGTGCCAGATCCCCCTTCGGGACAGCCGGAAACACCATATATTTT
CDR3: CARSPFGTAGNTIYF

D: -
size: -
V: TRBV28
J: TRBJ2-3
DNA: TGTGCCAGCAGTGGGGAGAGAGGTACAGATACGCAGTATTTT
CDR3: CASSGERGTDTQYF

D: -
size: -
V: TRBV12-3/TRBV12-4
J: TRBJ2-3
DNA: TGTGCCAGCAGTTTGGGAGATACGCAGTATTTT
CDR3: CASSLGDTQYF

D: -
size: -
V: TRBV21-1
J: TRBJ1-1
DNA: TGTGCCAGCAGCAAAGCTGGAGGGGCGGGTATTACTGAAGCTTTCTTT
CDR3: CASSKAGGAGITEAFF

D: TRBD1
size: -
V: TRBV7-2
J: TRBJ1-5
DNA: TGTGCCAGCAGCGAGACAGGGAGTGGACAGCCCCAGCATTTT
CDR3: CASSETGSGQPQHF

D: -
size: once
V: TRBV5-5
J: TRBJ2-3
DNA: TGTGCCAGCAGCGCAGGGTTAGGAACCTTAGATACGCAGTATTTT
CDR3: CASSAGLGTLDTQYF

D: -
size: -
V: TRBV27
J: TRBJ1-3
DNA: TGTGCCTGCCGTGAGGGCGGAGGTTCTTCGAACACCATATATTTT
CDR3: CACREGGGSSNTIYF

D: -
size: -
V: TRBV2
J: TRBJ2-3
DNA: TGTGCCAGCAGTGTGAGTTCTAGCACAGATACGCAGTATTTT
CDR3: CASSVSSSTDTQYF

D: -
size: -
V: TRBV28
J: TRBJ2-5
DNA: TGTGCCAGCAGTTTAGGTGGAGGGCAGACCCAGTACTTC
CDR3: CASSLGGGQTQYF

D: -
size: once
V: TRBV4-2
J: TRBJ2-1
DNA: TGTGCCAGCAGCCAAGTGGGGTTAAGCTCCTACAATGAGCAGTTCTTC
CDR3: CASSQVGLSSYNEQFF

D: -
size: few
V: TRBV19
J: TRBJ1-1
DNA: TGTGCCAGTAGTACTACCGGGGAGGGGAAAGCTTTCTTT
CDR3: CASSTTGEGKAFF

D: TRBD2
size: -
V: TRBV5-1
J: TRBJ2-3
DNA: TGCGCCAGCAGCTTGGGGCTAGCGGGAGAGTATGGCACAGATACGCAGTATTTT
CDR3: CASSLGLAGEYGTDTQYF